This T cell receptor beta chain originates from a study of beta chain features in type 1 diabetes. Study-wide points: TCRB CDR3s were moderately but significantly shorter in Type 1 diabetes patients in all four CD4+ subsets. In comparison with healthy donors, patients had naive, central memory and Treg TCRB repertoires that appeared more similar. A PCR bias possibly favoring shorter templates would apply equally to patients and controls.

The germline V gene encodes CDR1 SGHDN and CDR2 FVKESK. The CDR3 loop spans 16 amino acids. The germline V and J ends were trimmed by 0 bases and 4 bases, with 15 bases remaining between them. Every participating donor gave one draw, a heparinised blood sample averaging about 100 mL. Sorting based on CD45RO/CCR7/CD25/CD127/CD95/CD27 separated CD4+ naive, central memory, regulatory and stem cell-like memory cells. The sequenced template was cDNA made from the entire isolated RNA. The method was immunoSEQ multiplex PCR; TCRdb's version includes in-frame clones alone and lacks a portion of them. Counted here are 500,000 to 650,000 clones, roughly 12% occurring once; the ten biggest clones make up 0.095% to 0.15%. Concerning this clone: Its target is unknown.

The rearrangement joins TRBV14 to TRBJ1-2; no clear D. The specimen was naive CD4+ T cells from blood. The sequence derives from a man younger than 40 with type 1 diabetes. The CDR3 sequence is CASSQEVSPRAYGYTF. The CDR3 bases are TGTGCCAGCAGCCAAGAAGTATCCCCGCGAGCCTATGGCTACACCTTC.